The clone carrying this TCR beta chain was seen more than once but under ten times. Antigen: not known. This record belongs to a study of blood T cells in healthy people across ages. Points from the study as a whole: Long-lived donors carried more naive CD4+ cells and greater diversity than aged donors. Unknown CMV status may confound age-related changes in expanded clones.

Trimming took 2 bases from V and 12 from J; bases not matched to a gene: 9. The CDR3 spans 13 residues. Per the germline V gene, CDR1 is SGHRS and CDR2 is YFSETQ. Combining a sample-barcoded 5' primer with a J-beta primer mix, a second PCR ran for about 7 to 11 cycles. Each CDR3 protein gets one entry after TCRdb re-called the 5' RACE reads with MiXCR. The repertoire consists of about 800,000 distinct CDR3 sequences, with more than 20% occurring once and the leading ten covering under 4.5%. The same data also went into a second study, on T cells of mothers and their children. Turning to that study: Over 8 million reads per mother and 2.5 million to 3.5 million per child were obtained. Related mother-child pairs shared marginally more repertoire than unrelated pairs, though not significantly.

This sequence joins TRBV5-1 and TRBJ2-3, with 7 positions matching TRBD1. Source material: blood. This clonotype was obtained from a boy younger than 18 in good health. The CDR3: CASSLQGTLLQYF. DNA of the CDR3: TGCGCCAGCAGCTTACAGGGGACACTTCTACAGTATTTT.